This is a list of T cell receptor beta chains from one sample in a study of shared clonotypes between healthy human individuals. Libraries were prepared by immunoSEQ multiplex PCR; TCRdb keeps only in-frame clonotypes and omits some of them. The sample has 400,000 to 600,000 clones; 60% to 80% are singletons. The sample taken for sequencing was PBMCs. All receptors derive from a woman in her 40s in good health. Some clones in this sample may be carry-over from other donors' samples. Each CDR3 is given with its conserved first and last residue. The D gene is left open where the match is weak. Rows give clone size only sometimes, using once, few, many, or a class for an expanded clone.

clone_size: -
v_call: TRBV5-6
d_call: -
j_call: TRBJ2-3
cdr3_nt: TGTGCCAGCAGCTGGAGGCCAGGAACCACAGATACGCAGTATTTT
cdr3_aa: CASSWRPGTTDTQYF

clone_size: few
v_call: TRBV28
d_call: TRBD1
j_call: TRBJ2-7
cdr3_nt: TGTGCCAGCAGTTCACCCTCTGGGACAGCGAACTACGAGCAGTACTTC
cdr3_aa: CASSSPSGTANYEQYF

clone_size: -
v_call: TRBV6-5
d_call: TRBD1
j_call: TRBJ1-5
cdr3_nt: TGTGCCAGCAAGCGGGACAGATTTTTAAATCAGCCCCAGCATTTT
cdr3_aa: CASKRDRFLNQPQHF

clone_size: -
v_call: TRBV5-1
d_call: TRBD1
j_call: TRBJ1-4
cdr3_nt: TGCGCCAGCAGCTTCGGACAGGGCGCAACTAATGAAAAACTGTTTTTT
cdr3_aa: CASSFGQGATNEKLFF

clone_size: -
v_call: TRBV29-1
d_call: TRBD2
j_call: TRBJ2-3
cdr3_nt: TGCAGCGTTGGTCTTAGCGGGAGTTTAGCAGATACGCAGTATTTT
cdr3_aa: CSVGLSGSLADTQYF

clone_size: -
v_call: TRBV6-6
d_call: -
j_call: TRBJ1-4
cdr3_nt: TGTGCCAGCAGTTACTCCGGACAGAATGAAAAACTGTTTTTT
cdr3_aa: CASSYSGQNEKLFF

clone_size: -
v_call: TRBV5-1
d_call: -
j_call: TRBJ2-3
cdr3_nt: TGCGCCAGCAGCTTGTGGTCTCCGGCTAACGGAGAGCAGTATTTT
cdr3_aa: CASSLWSPANGEQYF

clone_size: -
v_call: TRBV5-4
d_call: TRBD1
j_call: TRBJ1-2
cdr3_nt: TGTGCCAGCAGCTTGCGGGACAGACTGTATGGCTACACCTTC
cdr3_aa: CASSLRDRLYGYTF

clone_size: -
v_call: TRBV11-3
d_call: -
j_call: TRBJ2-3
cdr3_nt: TGTGCCAGCAGCTTAGCTCGGAGCACAGATACGCAGTATTTT
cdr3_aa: CASSLARSTDTQYF

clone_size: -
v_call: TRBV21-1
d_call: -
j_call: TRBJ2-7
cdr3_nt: TGTGCCAGCAGCAAAATAGGCGGGACGAGCTCCTACGAGCAGTACTTC
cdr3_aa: CASSKIGGTSSYEQYF

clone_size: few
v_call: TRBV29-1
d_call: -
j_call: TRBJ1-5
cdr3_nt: TGCAGCGTCAGAGCAGATAGCAATCAGCCCCAGCATTTT
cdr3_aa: CSVRADSNQPQHF

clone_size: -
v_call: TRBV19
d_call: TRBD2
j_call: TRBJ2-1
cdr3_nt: TGTGCCAGTAGTCGTGGGGGAATATATACTAGCGGGAGACCGGATGAGCAGTTCTTC
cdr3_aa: CASSRGGIYTSGRPDEQFF

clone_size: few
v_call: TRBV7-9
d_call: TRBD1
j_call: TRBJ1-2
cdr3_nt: TGTGCCAGCAGCTTAGACGGGGACAGGGACCTGCATGGCTACACCTTC
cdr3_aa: CASSLDGDRDLHGYTF

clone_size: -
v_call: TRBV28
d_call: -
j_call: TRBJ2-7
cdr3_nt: TGTGCCAGCAGTTCCAACCGGGACGGCTACTCCTACGAGCAGTACTTC
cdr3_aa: CASSSNRDGYSYEQYF

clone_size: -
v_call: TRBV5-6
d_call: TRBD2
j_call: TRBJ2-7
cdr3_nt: TGTGCCAGCAGCCCCCGACCTAGCGGCTACGAGCAGTACTTC
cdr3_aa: CASSPRPSGYEQYF

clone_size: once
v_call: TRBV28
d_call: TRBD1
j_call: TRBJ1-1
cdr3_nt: TGTGCCAGTCGGACAGGGCAAATGAACACTGAAGCTTTCTTT
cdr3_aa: CASRTGQMNTEAFF

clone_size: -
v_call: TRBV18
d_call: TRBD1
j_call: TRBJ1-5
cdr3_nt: TGTGCCAGCTCACCACCGAGGGACAGGGGAGATCAGCCCCAGCATTTT
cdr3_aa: CASSPPRDRGDQPQHF

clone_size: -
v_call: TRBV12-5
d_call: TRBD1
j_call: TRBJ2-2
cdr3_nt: TGTGCTAGTGGCCCCGGACAGGGAAGCACCGGGGAGCTGTTTTTT
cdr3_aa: CASGPGQGSTGELFF

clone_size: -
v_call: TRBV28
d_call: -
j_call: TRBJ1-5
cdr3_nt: TGTGCCAGCAGTTCCCCGACATGGAATCAGCCCCAGCATTTT
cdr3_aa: CASSSPTWNQPQHF

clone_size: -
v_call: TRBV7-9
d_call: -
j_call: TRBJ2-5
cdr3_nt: TGTGCCAGCAGCTTAGCAGGGTTCGGGGAGACCCAGTACTTC
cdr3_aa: CASSLAGFGETQYF

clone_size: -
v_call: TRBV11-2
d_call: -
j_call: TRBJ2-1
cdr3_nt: TGTGCCAGCAGCCCCCCAGATGTACAGACCTACAATGAGCAGTTCTTC
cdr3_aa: CASSPPDVQTYNEQFF

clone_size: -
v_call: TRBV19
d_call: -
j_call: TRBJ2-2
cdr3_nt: TGTGCCAGTAGTATAGGAGTGGCGGGGAGATACGGGGAGCTGTTTTTT
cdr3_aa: CASSIGVAGRYGELFF

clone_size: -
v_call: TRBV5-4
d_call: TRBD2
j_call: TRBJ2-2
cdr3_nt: TGTGCCAGCAGCCGTCCTAGCGGGAGGCAGGCCGGGGAGCTGTTTTTT
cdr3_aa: CASSRPSGRQAGELFF

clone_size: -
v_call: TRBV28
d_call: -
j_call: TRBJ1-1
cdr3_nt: TGTGCCAGCAGTTATATCGTGGGAGAAGCTTTCTTT
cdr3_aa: CASSYIVGEAFF

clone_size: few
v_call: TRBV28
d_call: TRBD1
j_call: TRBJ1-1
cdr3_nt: TGTGCCAGCAGCGGGACAGGCAAAGCTTTCTTT
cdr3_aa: CASSGTGKAFF

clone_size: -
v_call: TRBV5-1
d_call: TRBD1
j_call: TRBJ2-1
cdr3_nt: TGCGCCAGCAGCACGGGACAGGGGGGAATCCATGAGCAGTTCTTC
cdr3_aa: CASSTGQGGIHEQFF

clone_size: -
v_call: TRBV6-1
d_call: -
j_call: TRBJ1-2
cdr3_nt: TGTGCCAGCAGTGAATTGGGGGTACCTAACTATGGCTACACCTTC
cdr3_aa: CASSELGVPNYGYTF

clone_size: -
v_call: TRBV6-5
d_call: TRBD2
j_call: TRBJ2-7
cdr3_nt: TGTGCCAGCAGTTACGGGAGGGCCGGCTACGAGCAGTACTTC
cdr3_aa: CASSYGRAGYEQYF

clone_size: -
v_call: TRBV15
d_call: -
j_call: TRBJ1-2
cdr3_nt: TGTGCCACCAGCAGAGATCCGGACAGTAACTATGGCTACACCTTC
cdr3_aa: CATSRDPDSNYGYTF

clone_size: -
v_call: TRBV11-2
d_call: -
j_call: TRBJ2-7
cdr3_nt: TGTGCCAGCAGCTTACAGCGATCGACCCACGAGCAGTACTTC
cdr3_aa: CASSLQRSTHEQYF

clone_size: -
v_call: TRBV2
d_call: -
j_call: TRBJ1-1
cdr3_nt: TGTGCCAGCGGAACCGGCGGGTGGGAAGCTTTCTTT
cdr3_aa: CASGTGGWEAFF

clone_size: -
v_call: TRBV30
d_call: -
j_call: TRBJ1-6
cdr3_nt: TGTGCCTGGAGTGCGGCCCATTATTCACCCCTCCACTTT
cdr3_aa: CAWSAAHYSPLHF

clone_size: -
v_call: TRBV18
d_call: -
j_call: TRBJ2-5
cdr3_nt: TGTGCCAGCTCACCACGACAGGAGATCCAAGAGACCCAGTACTTC
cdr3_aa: CASSPRQEIQETQYF

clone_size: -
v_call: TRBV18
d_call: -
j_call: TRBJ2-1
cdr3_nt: TGTGCCAGCTCACCATGGCTATCGCCCCACAATGAGCAGTTCTTC
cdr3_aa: CASSPWLSPHNEQFF

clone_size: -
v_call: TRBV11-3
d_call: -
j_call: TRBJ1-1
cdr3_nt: TGTGCCAGCCGCCGGGCATCTCTTAACACTGAAGCTTTCTTT
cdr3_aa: CASRRASLNTEAFF

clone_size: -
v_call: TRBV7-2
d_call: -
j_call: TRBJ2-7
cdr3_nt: TGTGCCAGCAGCACCCTCCCGGCCTACGAGCAGTACTTC
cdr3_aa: CASSTLPAYEQYF

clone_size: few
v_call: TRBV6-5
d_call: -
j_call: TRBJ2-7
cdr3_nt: TGTGCCAGCAGTTACCAACCGGATAGCTCCTACGAGCAGTACTTC
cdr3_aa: CASSYQPDSSYEQYF

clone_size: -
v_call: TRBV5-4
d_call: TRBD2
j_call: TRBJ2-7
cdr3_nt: TGTGCCAGCAGTCGAAGCGGGAGTTCGTCCTACGAGCAGTACTTC
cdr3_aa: CASSRSGSSSYEQYF

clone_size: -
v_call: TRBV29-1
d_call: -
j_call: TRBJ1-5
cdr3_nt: TGCAGCGTTGGGGAGACAGCAAATCAGCCCCAGCATTTT
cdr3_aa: CSVGETANQPQHF

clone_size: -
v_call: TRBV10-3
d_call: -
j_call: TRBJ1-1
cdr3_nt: TGTGCCAGATCGACAGGTGAGGGCACTGAAGCTTTCTTT
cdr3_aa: CARSTGEGTEAFF

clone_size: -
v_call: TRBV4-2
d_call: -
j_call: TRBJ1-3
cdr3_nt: TGTGCCAGCAGCCAAGACCCGACAGGCAAAAACTCTGGAAACACCATATATTTT
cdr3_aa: CASSQDPTGKNSGNTIYF

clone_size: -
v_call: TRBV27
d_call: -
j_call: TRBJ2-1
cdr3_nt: TGTGCCAGCAGCGATGGGGTTACCTTTGCGGATGAGCAGTTCTTC
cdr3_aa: CASSDGVTFADEQFF

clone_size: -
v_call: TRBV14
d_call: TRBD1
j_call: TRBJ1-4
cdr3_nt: TGTGCCAGCAGCCGGAGGACAGGGGTGGGTGAAAAACTGTTTTTT
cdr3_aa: CASSRRTGVGEKLFF

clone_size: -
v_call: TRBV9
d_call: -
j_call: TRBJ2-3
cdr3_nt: TGTGCCAGCAGCGTAGCTACGGGCGGAGATACGCAGTATTTT
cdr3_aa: CASSVATGGDTQYF

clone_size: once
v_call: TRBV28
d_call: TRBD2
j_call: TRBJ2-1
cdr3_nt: TGTGCCAGCAGTTTAAGGACTAGCGGGCTAATTGAGCAGTTCTTC
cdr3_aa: CASSLRTSGLIEQFF